This passage covers 24 T cell receptor beta chains from one sample sequenced in a study of post-analysis software for immune sequencing data. Incorporated into the TCR beta cDNA libraries were unique molecular identifiers, which served to reduce PCR and sequencing biases. TCRdb processed the PCR reads anew with MiXCR; each CDR3 protein has one entry. The top ten clones hold approximately 5.4% of a sample with roughly 570,000 distinct CDR3 sequences, 30% to 40% of them seen once. Antigens for these TCRs are unknown. Findings and caveats of the study: The five TRBV segments detected at higher frequency in patients than in controls included TRBV5-6, TRBV5-1 and TRBV20-1.

The sample was blood. The receptor source for this set is a girl aged 2 to 17 with multiple sclerosis.

As for this clonotype: An end of the junction differs from the germline gene, which may be a read error. The J gene is TRBJ2-5, the V gene TRBV20-1; no clear D gene. The CDR3 extends over 15 amino acids. Germline CDR1 DFQATT, CDR2 SNEGSKA (reference sequence). Written as DNA, the CDR3 is TGCGGTGCTAGAGATCTGGAGAGGTACCAAGAGACCCAGTACTTC. It specifies CGARDLERYQETQYF.

V is TRBV4-1 and J is TRBJ2-1; weak D call: TRBD2 (6 bases). The CDR3 totals 17 residues. The V end lost 1 base, the J end lost 0 bases, and 13 bases lay between the germline ends. Germline lookup yields CDR1 MGHRA and CDR2 YSYEKL. The CDR3 region is CASSQVSFGGSYNEQFF. The CDR3 DNA reads TGCGCCAGCAGCCAAGTAAGTTTCGGGGGCTCCTACAATGAGCAGTTCTTC.

The V call is TRBV29-1, the J call TRBJ2-5, with D unresolved. Germline assignment: CDR1 SQVTM and CDR2 ANQGSEA. This CDR3 contains 13 residues. Trimming stripped 4 bases from V and 5 bases from J, with 14 bases between. CDR3 in DNA: TGCAGCGTTGGGGTTGCGAGAGACGAGACCCAGTACTTC. As protein: CSVGVARDETQYF.

The CDR3: CASSLELGNRGDQPQHF. The CDR3 DNA is TGTGCCAGCAGCTTGGAGCTAGGGAACAGGGGGGATCAGCCCCAGCATTTT. V gene TRBV5-5 combines with J gene TRBJ1-5; 8 nucleotides line up with TRBD1. CDR1 SGHKS and CDR2 YYEKEE come from the germline V gene (reference sequence). J lost 5 bases, V lost 0 bases, and 10 bases had no gene match. The CDR3 spans 17 residues.

The rearrangement uses TRBV12-3 or TRBV12-4 and TRBJ2-2, with 10 nucleotides matching TRBD2. The CDR3 sequence is 16 residues long. V trimming: 3 bases; J trimming: 8 bases; junction bases outside the gene matches: 9. CDR3 region: CASSFSPTSGAGELFF. CDR3 coding DNA: TGTGCCAGCAGTTTTTCCCCCACTAGCGGGGCTGGGGAGCTGTTTTTT.

The chain is built from TRBV9 and TRBJ2-2; D uncertain. Germline V CDR1 and CDR2: SGDLS, YYNGEE. V was trimmed by 1 base and J by 0 bases, leaving 10 bases between them. The CDR3 length is 16 residues. The chain's CDR3 is CASSVLPEPNTGELFF. CDR3 nucleotides: TGTGCCAGCAGCGTACTTCCGGAACCGAACACCGGGGAGCTGTTTTTT.

The chain combines TRBV7-3 with TRBJ2-7; D not resolved. The CDR3 length is 15 residues. Germline V gives CDR1 SGHTA, CDR2 FQGTGA. Deletions cut 2 bases from V and 1 base from J, with 12 bases between. CDR3 in amino acids: CASSLYPGGSYEQYF. In DNA, the CDR3 is TGTGCCAGCAGCTTATATCCCGGTGGGTCCTACGAGCAGTACTTC.

This clonotype was counted between two and nine times. The chain joins TRBV9 to TRBJ2-7, with D possibly matching TRBD2 (7 bases). Germline lookup yields CDR1 SGDLS and CDR2 YYNGEE. This CDR3 spans 15 amino acids. V dropped 3 bases and J dropped 4 bases, with 17 bases sitting between them. Here the CDR3 DNA reads TGTGCCAGCAGCGGTCTGGCGGGGGCCGCATACGAGCAGTACTTC. It codes for CASSGLAGAAYEQYF.

The chain recombines TRBV20-1 with TRBJ1-2; no reliable D call. There are 14 residues in the CDR3. V was trimmed by 3 bases and J by 7 bases, leaving 18 bases between them. Per the germline V gene, CDR1 is DFQATT and CDR2 is SNEGSKA (reference sequence). In DNA form, the CDR3 reads TGCAGTGCTAGGAGGATTGGGCAGAGCGGTGGCTACACCTTC. This sequence encodes CSARRIGQSGGYTF.

The CDR3 loop reads CASSLISRETQYF. CDR3 sequence (DNA): TGTGCCAGCAGCTTAATCTCCAGGGAGACCCAGTACTTC. The rearrangement links TRBV7-9 to TRBJ2-5; D is uncertain. Trimming stripped 2 bases from V and 5 bases from J, with 9 bases between. CDR1 and CDR2 from the germline V gene are SEHNR and FQNEAQ (reference sequence). The CDR3 spans 13 residues.

This clonotype was picked up a small number of times. The V call is TRBV7-9, the J call TRBJ2-4; D call uncertain. The CDR3 has 17 amino acids. The V gene lost 1 base and the J gene lost 0 bases, with 13 bases spanning the gap. Germline V lookup: CDR1 SEHNR, CDR2 FQNEAQ (reference sequence). The CDR3 nucleotides are TGTGCCAGCAGCTTAGAAAGCTTCATACTAGCCAAAAACATTCAGTACTTC. Translation: CASSLESFILAKNIQYF. The variable domain in full, with the rest retrieved from reference TRBV7-9 and TRBJ2-4, is DTGVSQNPRHKITKRGQNVTFRCDPISEHNRLYWYRQTLGQGPEFLTYFQNEAQLEKSRLLSDRFSAERPKGSFSTLEIQRTEQGDSAMYLCASSLESFILAKNIQYFGAGTRLSVL.

This clonotype was detected once. This chain uses TRBV18 with TRBJ1-5; no reliable D call. The germline gives CDR1 KGHSH, CDR2 LQKENI. This CDR3 region has 13 residues. Between the trimmed V and J ends, which lost 3 bases and 4 bases, there was a span of 7 bases. CDR3 DNA: TGTGCCAGCTCACCGGGAGAGAATCAGCCCCAGCATTTT. This gives the protein CASSPGENQPQHF.

About this clonotype itself: A read error may be the cause here, since a much bigger clone is one base away. J is TRBJ2-1 and V is TRBV18, with 7 bases aligning to TRBD1. The CDR3 contains 13 residues. The J segment lost 9 bases and the V segment lost 2 bases, leaving 4 bases of the junction unmatched. The V gene's germline CDR1 is KGHSH and CDR2 LQKENI. CDR3 in DNA: TGTGCCAGCTCACCAGGGGACAGCAGTGAGCAGTTCTTC. Its translation: CASSPGDSSEQFF. The full variable domain, its missing parts supplied by reference TRBV18 and TRBJ2-1, is NAGVMQNPRHLVRRRGQEARLRCSPMKGHSHVYWYRQLPEEGLKFMVYLQKENIIDESGMPKERFSAEFPKEGPSILRIQQVVRGDSAAYFCASSPGDSSEQFFGPGTRLTVL.

The chain uses TRBV9 and TRBJ2-3; TRBD2 might be the D (6 bases). V was clipped by 3 bases and J by 0 bases, with 20 bases between them. Germline V gives CDR1 SGDLS, CDR2 YYNGEE. This CDR3 comprises 18 residues. DNA for the CDR3: TGTGCCAGCAGCGCACCAATCCGGGCTAGCGCTAGCACAGATACGCAGTATTTT. This translates into CASSAPIRASASTDTQYF.

This clonotype was detected a few times. The J gene is TRBJ2-7, the V gene TRBV20-1, with D perhaps matching TRBD2 (5 bases). Trimming pared 0 bases from V and 2 bases from J, leaving 11 bases between. The CDR3 runs to 14 residues. Germline CDR1 is DFQATT and CDR2 is SNEGSKA (reference sequence). CDR3 nucleotide sequence: TGCAGTGCTAGAGATGTGCGGGCCGCCTACGAGCAGTACTTC. Amino acid sequence: CSARDVRAAYEQYF.

This clonotype occurred a few times. The rearrangement joins TRBV4-1 to TRBJ2-5; TRBD2 is a possible D gene (6 bases). V was shortened by 3 bases and J by 0 bases, with 14 bases between the two germline ends. Germline lookup yields CDR1 MGHRA and CDR2 YSYEKL. This CDR3 has 16 amino acids. The CDR3 region has the DNA TGCGCCAGCAGCCATCCCCTCCGGGACTACCAAGAGACCCAGTACTTC. As protein: CASSHPLRDYQETQYF.

In this sample, this clonotype turned up a few times. This chain links TRBV10-3 with TRBJ2-7; D perhaps matches TRBD2 (5 bases). Germline V lookup: CDR1 ENHRY, CDR2 SYGVKD. V lost 6 bases to trimming and J lost 4 bases, with 13 bases between them. The CDR3 covers 13 residues. The chain's CDR3 is CAIRDGVFYEQYF. The CDR3, as DNA: TGTGCCATCAGGGACGGGGTTTTTTACGAGCAGTACTTC.

The CDR3: CSARDASGGAWETQYF. The CDR3 coding sequence is TGCAGTGCTAGAGACGCGAGCGGGGGGGCCTGGGAGACCCAGTACTTC. V and J are TRBV20-1 and TRBJ2-5; 10 bases line up with TRBD2. This CDR3 spans 16 amino acids. After removal of 0 bases from V and 5 bases from J, the junction contained 9 bases not matched to a gene. The germline CDR1 and CDR2 sequences are DFQATT and SNEGSKA (reference sequence).

The rearrangement uses TRBV12-3 or TRBV12-4 and TRBJ1-4, with 9 bases lining up with TRBD1. The CDR3 length is 14 residues. The ends lost 10 bases at V and 3 bases at J; junction bases unmatched: 6. The chain's CDR3 is CAITGGESNEKLFF. Here the CDR3 DNA reads TGTGCCATTACAGGGGGCGAGTCTAATGAAAAACTGTTTTTT.

The chain is built from TRBV29-1 and TRBJ1-2, with 8 bases lining up with TRBD1. J was trimmed by 4 bases and V by 6 bases; bases with no gene match: 13. The CDR3 length is 15 residues. Looked up from germline, CDR1 is SQVTM and CDR2 is ANQGSEA. The DNA of the CDR3 is TGCAGCGTCACCATGGGGACAGGCGACATCTATGGCTACACCTTC. This sequence encodes CSVTMGTGDIYGYTF.

CDR3 sequence reads: CASSVGDTVTF. In nucleotides, the CDR3 is TGTGCCAGCAGCGTAGGAGACACCGTAACCTTC. The chain has TRBV9 and TRBJ1-2; D not resolved. The CDR3 covers 11 residues. Between the trimmed V and J ends, which lost 0 bases and 14 bases, there was a span of 11 bases. Germline CDR1 and CDR2: SGDLS and YYNGEE.

This rearrangement joins TRBV19 to TRBJ1-2, with 9 bases aligning to TRBD1. The CDR3 has 18 amino acids. Germline-derived CDR1 and CDR2 are LNHDA and SQIVND (reference sequence). Trimming removed 3 bases from V and 0 bases from J; junction bases left unmatched: 11. As DNA, the CDR3 is TGTGCCAGTAGTATCGGAGCCGCGACAGGGGGACCTAACTATGGCTACACCTTC. Residues: CASSIGAATGGPNYGYTF. The full variable domain, completed using reference TRBV19 and TRBJ1-2, is DGGITQSPKYLFRKEGQNVTLSCEQNLNHDAMYWYRQDPGQGLRLIYYSQIVNDFQKGDIAEGYSVSREKKESFPLTVTSAQKNPTAFYLCASSIGAATGGPNYGYTFGSGTRLTVV.

The rearrangement uses TRBV20-1 and TRBJ1-1; D perhaps matches TRBD1 (6 bases). The CDR3 is 13 residues long. Germline CDR1 DFQATT, CDR2 SNEGSKA (reference sequence). V was clipped by 1 base and J by 7 bases, with 13 bases between them. CDR3 sequence reads: CSARAQGVSEAFF. The CDR3 bases are TGCAGTGCTAGAGCACAGGGTGTGAGTGAAGCTTTCTTT.

The chain uses TRBV4-2 and TRBJ2-1; 8 nucleotides agree with TRBD1. The CDR3 covers 17 residues. In germline, CDR1 is LGHNA, CDR2 YNFKEQ. V dropped 0 bases and J dropped 7; count of bases not matched to a gene: 11. In DNA form, the CDR3 reads TGTGCCAGCAGCCAAGACCGGGCCGGGACAGGAAGAAATGAGCAGTTCTTC. It specifies CASSQDRAGTGRNEQFF.